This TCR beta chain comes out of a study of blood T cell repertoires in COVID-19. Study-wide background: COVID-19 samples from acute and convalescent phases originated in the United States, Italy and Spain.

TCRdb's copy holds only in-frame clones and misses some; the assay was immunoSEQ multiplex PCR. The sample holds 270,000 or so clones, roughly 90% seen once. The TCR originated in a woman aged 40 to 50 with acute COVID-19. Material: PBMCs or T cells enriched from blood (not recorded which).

The CDR3 sequence is CASSYRGRDLVDIQYF. In DNA form, the CDR3 reads TGTGCCAGCAGTTACAGGGGGCGCGATCTCGTGGACATTCAGTACTTC. V and J are TRBV6-2 or TRBV6-3 and TRBJ2-4; 7 bases are shared with TRBD1. This CDR3 has 16 residues. Losses at the gene ends were 2 bases for V and 8 bases for J; bases not matched to a gene: 12. Looked up from germline, CDR1 is MNHEY and CDR2 is SVGEGT.